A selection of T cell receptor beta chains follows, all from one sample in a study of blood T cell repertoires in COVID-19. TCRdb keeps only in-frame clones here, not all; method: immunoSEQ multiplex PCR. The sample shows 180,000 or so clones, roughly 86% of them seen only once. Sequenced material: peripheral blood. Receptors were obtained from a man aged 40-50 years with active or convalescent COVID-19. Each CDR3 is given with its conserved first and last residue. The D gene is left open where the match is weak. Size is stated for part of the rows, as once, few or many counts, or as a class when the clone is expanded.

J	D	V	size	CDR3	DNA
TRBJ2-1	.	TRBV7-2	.	CASSQGLGEFF	TGTGCCAGCAGCCAGGGTCTCGGAGAATTCTTC
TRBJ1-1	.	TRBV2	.	CASRAMGGNTEAFF	TGTGCCAGCAGGGCCATGGGGGGGAACACTGAAGCTTTCTTT
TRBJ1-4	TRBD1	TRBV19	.	CASSIKGQGNEKLFF	TGTGCCAGTAGTATCAAAGGACAGGGGAATGAAAAACTGTTTTTT
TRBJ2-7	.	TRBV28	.	CASSFNEQYF	TGTGCCAGCAGTTTTAACGAGCAGTACTTC
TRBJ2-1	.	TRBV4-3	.	CASSQDYRQTYNEQFF	TGCGCCAGCAGCCAAGATTACAGACAGACCTACAATGAGCAGTTCTTC
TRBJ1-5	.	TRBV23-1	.	CASSTQGNSNQPQHF	TGCGCCAGCAGTACCCAGGGGAATAGCAATCAGCCCCAGCATTTT
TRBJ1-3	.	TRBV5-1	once	CASSTSGSSGNTIYF	TGCGCCAGCAGCACCTCCGGGAGCTCTGGAAACACCATATATTTT
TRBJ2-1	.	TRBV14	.	CASSQDPWGDEQFF	TGTGCCAGCAGCCAAGATCCTTGGGGCGATGAGCAGTTCTTC
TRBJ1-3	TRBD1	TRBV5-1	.	CASSFTTGGDSGNTIYF	TGCGCCAGCAGCTTCACTACAGGGGGCGACTCTGGAAACACCATATATTTT
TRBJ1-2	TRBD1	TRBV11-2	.	CASSLVGQGALGYTF	TGTGCCAGCAGCTTAGTGGGACAGGGGGCGCTTGGCTACACCTTC
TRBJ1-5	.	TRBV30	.	CAWSVQDNQPQHF	TGTGCCTGGAGTGTACAAGACAATCAGCCCCAGCATTTT
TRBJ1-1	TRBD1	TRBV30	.	CAWSPGTGGLWTEAFF	TGTGCCTGGAGCCCCGGGACAGGGGGATTGTGGACTGAAGCTTTCTTT
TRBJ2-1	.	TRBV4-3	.	CASSQETGNEQFF	TGCGCCAGCAGCCAAGAGACGGGGAATGAGCAGTTCTTC
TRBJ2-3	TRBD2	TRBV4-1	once	CASSQGGLAGSTDTQYF	TGCGCCAGCAGCCAGGGAGGACTAGCGGGGAGCACAGATACGCAGTATTTT
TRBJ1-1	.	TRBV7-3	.	CASSSKPQSNTEAFF	TGTGCCAGCAGCTCCAAGCCCCAATCTAACACTGAAGCTTTCTTT
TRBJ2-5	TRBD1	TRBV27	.	CASSQRQTGNQETQYF	TGTGCCAGCAGCCAACGCCAGACAGGGAACCAAGAGACCCAGTACTTC
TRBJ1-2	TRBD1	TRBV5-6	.	CASSPVPGQGWRGYTF	TGTGCCAGCAGCCCGGTCCCGGGACAGGGTTGGAGGGGCTACACCTTC
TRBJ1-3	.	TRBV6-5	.	CASSPEGRSGNTIYF	TGTGCCAGCAGCCCCGAAGGGAGATCTGGAAACACCATATATTTT
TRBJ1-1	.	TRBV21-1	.	CASSKTHGWEGVNTEAFF	TGTGCCAGCAGCAAGACGCATGGGTGGGAGGGGGTGAACACTGAAGCTTTCTTT
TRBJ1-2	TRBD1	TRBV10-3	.	CATRGQGRATYYGYTF	TGTGCCACCCGCGGACAGGGACGGGCGACATACTATGGCTACACCTTC
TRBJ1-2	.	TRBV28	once	CASIPSGGYGYTF	TGTGCCAGCATCCCTAGTGGAGGCTATGGCTACACCTTC
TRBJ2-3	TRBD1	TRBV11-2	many	CASSAGTGHFTDTQYF	TGTGCCAGCAGCGCGGGGACAGGGCACTTCACAGATACGCAGTATTTT
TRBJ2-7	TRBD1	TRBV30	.	CAWSARTGFGEQYF	TGTGCCTGGAGTGCCCGGACAGGGTTCGGGGAGCAGTACTTC
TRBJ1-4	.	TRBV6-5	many	CASSLRRTTNEKLFF	TGTGCCAGCAGCCTTAGAAGAACAACTAATGAAAAACTGTTTTTT
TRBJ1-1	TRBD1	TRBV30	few	CAWGTVLGTEAFF	TGTGCCTGGGGGACAGTTCTTGGCACTGAAGCTTTCTTT
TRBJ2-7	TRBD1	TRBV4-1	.	CASRQTDRGPNEQYF	TGCGCCAGCAGACAAACCGACAGGGGGCCCAACGAGCAGTACTTC
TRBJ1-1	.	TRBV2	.	CASSLDSNTEAFF	TGTGCCAGCAGTCTCGACTCGAACACTGAAGCTTTCTTT
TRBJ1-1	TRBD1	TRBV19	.	CASSLPTGSVTEAFF	TGTGCCAGTAGTTTACCGACAGGGTCGGTCACTGAAGCTTTCTTT
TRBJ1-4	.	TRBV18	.	CASSPQGATNEKLFF	TGTGCCAGCTCACCTCAGGGTGCAACTAATGAAAAACTGTTTTTT
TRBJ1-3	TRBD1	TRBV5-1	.	CASSSSGTVGNTIYF	TGCGCCAGCAGCTCCTCCGGGACAGTTGGAAACACCATATATTTT
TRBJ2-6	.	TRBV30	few	CAWSWARANVLTF	TGTGCCTGGAGTTGGGCTCGGGCCAACGTCCTGACTTTC
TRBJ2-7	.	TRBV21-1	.	CASSARDRGPEQYF	TGTGCCAGCAGCGCCCGGGACAGGGGACCCGAGCAGTACTTC
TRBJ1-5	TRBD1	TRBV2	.	CASSVLTTGGNQPQHF	TGTGCCAGCAGTGTGTTGACCACAGGGGGGAATCAGCCCCAGCATTTT
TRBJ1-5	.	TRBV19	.	CASREMRVSNQPQHF	TGTGCCAGTAGAGAAATGCGGGTTAGCAATCAGCCCCAGCATTTT
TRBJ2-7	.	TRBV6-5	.	CASSYYRDISYEQYF	TGTGCCAGCAGTTACTACCGCGACATCTCCTACGAGCAGTACTTC
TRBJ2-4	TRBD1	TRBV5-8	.	CASSLRGPENIQYF	TGTGCCAGCAGCTTGAGGGGGCCCGAAAACATTCAGTACTTC
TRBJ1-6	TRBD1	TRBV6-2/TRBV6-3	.	CASSYRGQGVSPLHF	TGTGCCAGCAGTTACCGGGGACAGGGGGTTTCACCCCTCCACTTT
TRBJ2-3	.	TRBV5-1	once	CASGEPEITDTQYF	TGCGCCAGCGGGGAGCCGGAAATCACAGATACGCAGTATTTT
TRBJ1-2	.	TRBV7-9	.	CASSRDRDYGYTF	TGTGCCAGCAGTCGCGACCGGGACTATGGCTACACCTTC
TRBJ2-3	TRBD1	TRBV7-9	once	CASSSGTGASTDTQYF	TGTGCCAGCAGTTCCGGGACAGGGGCTAGCACAGATACGCAGTATTTT
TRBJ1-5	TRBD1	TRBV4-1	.	CASSQDGTGGIQPQHF	TGCGCCAGCAGCCAGGACGGGACAGGGGGTATACAGCCCCAGCATTTT
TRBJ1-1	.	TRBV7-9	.	CASSPRGVSTEAFF	TGTGCCAGCAGTCCTAGGGGTGTAAGCACTGAAGCTTTCTTT
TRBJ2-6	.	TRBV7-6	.	CASSLAGAGLGANVLTF	TGTGCCAGCAGCTTAGCGGGGGCAGGGCTAGGGGCCAACGTCCTGACTTTC
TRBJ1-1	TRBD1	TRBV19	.	CASTTLQGRQLMNTEAFF	TGTGCCAGTACCACTCTACAGGGGCGCCAACTCATGAACACTGAAGCTTTCTTT
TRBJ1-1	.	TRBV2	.	CASSTMNTEAFF	TGTGCCAGCAGTACTATGAACACTGAAGCTTTCTTT
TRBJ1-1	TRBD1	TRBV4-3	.	CASSQEGTGAVRTEAFF	TGCGCCAGCAGCCAAGAGGGGACAGGGGCCGTGAGGACTGAAGCTTTCTTT
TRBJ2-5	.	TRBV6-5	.	CASGWGGRETQYF	TGTGCCAGCGGCTGGGGGGGGCGAGAGACCCAGTACTTC
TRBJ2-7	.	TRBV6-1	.	CASSDQGLSSYEQYF	TGTGCCAGCAGTGACCAGGGGTTGAGCTCCTACGAGCAGTACTTC
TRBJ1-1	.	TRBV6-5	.	CASHRVWDTEAFF	TGTGCCAGCCATCGGGTTTGGGACACTGAAGCTTTCTTT
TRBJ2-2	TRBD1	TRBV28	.	CASSPSGQSFTGELFF	TGTGCCAGCAGTCCCTCGGGACAGTCGTTCACCGGGGAGCTGTTTTTT
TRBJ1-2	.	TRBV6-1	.	CASSDQGLDGYTF	TGTGCCAGCAGTGATCAGGGTCTGGATGGCTACACCTTC
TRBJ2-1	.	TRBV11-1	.	CASSPPSRQYNEQFF	TGTGCCAGCAGCCCCCCCTCGCGACAGTACAATGAGCAGTTCTTC
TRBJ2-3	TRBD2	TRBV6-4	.	CASSPTSGGLTDTQYF	TGTGCCAGCAGCCCGACTAGCGGGGGACTCACAGATACGCAGTATTTT
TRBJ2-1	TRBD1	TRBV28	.	CASTTRGQGAKGSYNEQFF	TGTGCCAGCACCACCAGGGGACAGGGAGCAAAAGGCTCCTACAATGAGCAGTTCTTC
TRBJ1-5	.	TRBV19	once	CASSIVLQGVPSGSNQPQHF	TGTGCCAGTAGTATAGTATTACAGGGCGTCCCTTCGGGGAGCAATCAGCCCCAGCATTTT
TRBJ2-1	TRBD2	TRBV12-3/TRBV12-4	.	CASSKAGFEQFF	TGTGCCAGCAGTAAAGCGGGGTTTGAGCAGTTCTTC
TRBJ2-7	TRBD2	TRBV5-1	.	CASSLTGTSTSYEQYF	TGCGCCAGCAGCTTAACCGGGACTAGTACCTCCTACGAGCAGTACTTC